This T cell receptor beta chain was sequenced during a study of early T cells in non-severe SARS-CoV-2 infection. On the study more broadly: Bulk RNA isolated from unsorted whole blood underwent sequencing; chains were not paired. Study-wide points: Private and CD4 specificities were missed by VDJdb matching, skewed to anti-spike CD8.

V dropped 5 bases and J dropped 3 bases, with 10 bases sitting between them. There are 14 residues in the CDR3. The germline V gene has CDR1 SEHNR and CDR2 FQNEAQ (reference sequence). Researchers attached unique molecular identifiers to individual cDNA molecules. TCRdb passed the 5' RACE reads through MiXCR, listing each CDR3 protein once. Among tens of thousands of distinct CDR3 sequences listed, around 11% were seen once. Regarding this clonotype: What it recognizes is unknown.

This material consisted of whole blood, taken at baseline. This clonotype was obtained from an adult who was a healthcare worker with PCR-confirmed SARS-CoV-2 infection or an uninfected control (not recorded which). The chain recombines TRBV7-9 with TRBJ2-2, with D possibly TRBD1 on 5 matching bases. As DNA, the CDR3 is TGTGCCAGCAGCCCAGACAGCCACACCGGGGAGCTGTTTTTT. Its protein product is CASSPDSHTGELFF.